This TCR beta chain was captured by sequencing in a study of T cell responses to AZD1222 COVID-19 vaccine. Study summary: Second-dose timings of about 4 or about 12 weeks were pooled.

CDR1 SQVTM and CDR2 ANQGSEA come from the germline V gene. Trimming removed 4 bases from V and 5 bases from J, with 9 bases in between. The CDR3 runs 12 residues. The data were produced by immunoSEQ multiplex PCR, yet TCRdb's version contains in-frame clones alone and is incomplete. The table lists about 130,000 clones, around 90% of them singletons. Study-wide results and caveats: Once two AZD1222 doses were given, Spike-specific TCR breadth and depth went up. CD4 TCRs linked to vaccination spanned spike, dominating at 160-218 and 743-854. Researchers took repertoire samples only after the peak T cell response had come.

A note on this clone: What it binds is not known.

The clonotype originates from an adult in good health. The source was peripheral blood, collected on day 0 of AZD1222 vaccination. The V gene is TRBV29-1, the J gene TRBJ1-5; TRBD1 is a possible D gene (5 bases). The CDR3 protein is CSVVRGDQPQHF. The CDR3 DNA reads TGCAGCGTTGTTCGGGGGGATCAGCCCCAGCATTTT.